This passage covers 8 T cell receptor beta chains from one sample sequenced in a study of T cell therapy after organ transplantation (dated by TCRdb to between 2018 and 2020). The method behind the library was the immunoSEQ multiplex PCR assay. Held by TCRdb, this immuneACCESS table contains in-frame sequences only and omits some clones. Under half of the omission traces to an unresolved V gene where checked; the cause of the rest is unknown. Within this sample are fewer than 25,000 clones, with around 81% of them counted one time only. The ten most abundant clones make up about 8.7% of the sample. Antigens of these TCRs are unknown. Read against the paper, the sample's time point label means: 4-8 weeks after completion of therapy. The sample consisted of CD8+ T cells from blood, taken after autologous CMV-specific T cell therapy. Every receptor here comes from a human patient who had received a solid organ transplant and had CMV disease. Some T cells may derive from the graft donor when a transplant has been performed.

V gene TRBV15 combines with J gene TRBJ2-6, with TRBD2 identical over 7 bases. Trimming removed 5 bases from V and 1 base from J; junction bases left unmatched: 5. This CDR3 region has 16 residues. Germline V gene sequence: CDR1 LNHNV, CDR2 YYDKDF (reference sequence). The CDR3 sequence is CATSGGRGSGANVLTF. The CDR3, as DNA: TGTGCCACCAGCGGAGGGCGGGGGTCTGGGGCCAACGTCCTGACTTTC.

The chain couples TRBV7-9 to TRBJ2-1; D not resolved. V was trimmed by 1 base and J by 10 bases, leaving 8 bases between them. This CDR3 is 12 amino acids long. Germline assignment: CDR1 SEHNR and CDR2 FQNEAQ (reference sequence). CDR3 DNA sequence: TGTGCCAGCAGCTTAGGGTTACGCGAGCAGTTCTTC. It codes for CASSLGLREQFF.

The CDR3 DNA reads as TGCGCCAGCAGCCAAGATCCGGGGGGCGAGCAGTACTTC. It specifies CASSQDPGGEQYF. This chain connects TRBV4-1 to TRBJ2-7; 7 bases line up with TRBD2. Germline CDR1 is MGHRA and CDR2 is YSYEKL. The CDR3 has 13 amino acids. Trimming cost V 0 bases and J 6 bases; bases outside gene matches: 2.

The chain recombines TRBV19 with TRBJ2-3; 12 bases agree with TRBD1. Germline lookup yields CDR1 LNHDA and CDR2 SQIVND (reference sequence). This CDR3 comprises 15 residues. V lost 7 bases and J lost 4; bases outside the gene matches: 6. The CDR3 DNA sequence: TGTGCCAGTAAAATGGGGACAGGGGGCGCAGATACGCAGTATTTT. Translating gives CASKMGTGGADTQYF.

V gene TRBV7-9 combines with J gene TRBJ2-5; no firm D call. The CDR3 contains 13 residues. In germline, CDR1 is SEHNR, CDR2 FQNEAQ (reference sequence). Trimming took 3 bases from V and 1 from J, leaving 6 bases between them. The CDR3 here is CASSFYSQETQYF. In nucleotides, the CDR3 is TGTGCCAGCAGCTTTTACAGCCAAGAGACCCAGTACTTC.

This clone was recorded only once. The genes are TRBV2 and TRBJ2-3; 8 bases are shared with TRBD1. CDR1 is SNHLY and CDR2 is FYNNEI in the germline V gene. V gave up 4 bases and J gave up 1 base; unmatched junction bases: 4. The length of the CDR3 is 15 residues. CDR3 in amino acids: CASSGQGRGTDTQYF. As DNA, the CDR3 is TGTGCCAGCAGTGGACAGGGGCGAGGCACAGATACGCAGTATTTT.

The count of this clone is one. This chain links TRBV27 with TRBJ2-7; no reliable D call. CDR3 length: 12 residues. With 6 bases removed from V and 2 bases from J, the gap between germline ends came to 8 bases. Germline V gives CDR1 MNHEY, CDR2 SMNVEV (reference sequence). CDR3 region: CASRGSAYEQYF. The CDR3 nucleotides read TGTGCCAGCAGGGGCAGTGCCTACGAGCAGTACTTC.

The chain has TRBV7-3 and TRBJ2-5, with unresolved D. Germline values: CDR1 SGHTA, CDR2 FQGTGA. CDR3 length: 15 residues. Trimming took 0 bases from V and 1 from J, leaving 9 bases between them. CDR3 nucleotides: TGTGCCAGCAGCTTAACCCCCAGGCCCCAAGAGACCCAGTACTTC. Residues: CASSLTPRPQETQYF.